This entry concerns a single T cell receptor beta chain. As yet, its antigen is unknown. The time point was: pre-sensitization, week 0. Treatment of the sample: therapeutic diphenylcyclopropenone sensitization with weekly scalp DPC. This entry belongs to a study of human T cells and chemical hapten exposure. Study summary: Donors were sensitized with 2% DPC on the upper inner arm. Diphenylcyclopropenone was administered weekly to the scalp of patients throughout the approximately 25-week study. Findings and caveats of the study: Expanded TCRs clustered into significantly more large CDR3 similarity groups than controls, the analysis revealed.

V lost 8 bases, J lost 1 base, and 9 bases stayed unmatched. CDR1 MNHNS and CDR2 SASEGT come from the germline V gene. CDR3 length equals 16 residues. TCRdb recomputed calls from the RACE reads with MiXCR, one row per CDR3 protein. Here the sample spans about 180,000 distinct CDR3 sequences, more than 25% being singletons. Here the sequenced sample was whole blood, taken in connection with sensitization to the hapten diphenylcyclopropenone (DPC). The sequence derives from a woman in her 30s with alopecia areata. Some clones in this sample may be carry-over from other donors' samples. The chain uses TRBV6-1 and TRBJ2-2, with 8 bases identical to TRBD1. CDR3 coding DNA: TGTGCCAGCTGGGGACAACAGGGGGGGAACACCGGGGAGCTGTTTTTT. Translation gives CASWGQQGGNTGELFF.